These 8 T cell receptor beta chains originate from one sample sequenced in a study of CD8 T cells in ankylosing spondylitis. TCRdb reprocessed the 5' RACE reads via MiXCR and lists one record per CDR3 protein. This table has under 300,000 distinct CDR3 sequences, about 10% appearing once. Sequenced: blood, either unsorted or a sorted T cell fraction (not recorded which). These receptors all come from a male donor with ankylosing spondylitis or in good health (not recorded which).

This clonotype has at least ten counts. V is TRBV4-1 and J is TRBJ2-3, with D maybe TRBD1 (5 bases). Germline CDR1 and CDR2: MGHRA and YSYEKL. The CDR3 spans 16 residues. The V end was cut by 7 bases, the J end by 3 bases, with 20 bases between. The CDR3 protein is CASNQQDLISTDTQYF. In DNA form, the CDR3 reads TGCGCCAGCAATCAACAGGATCTGATTAGTACAGATACGCAGTATTTT.

This clonotype was seen just once. The chain employs TRBV5-1 and TRBJ2-7, with 7 positions matching TRBD1. The V gene's germline CDR1 is SGHRS and CDR2 YFSETQ. J gave up 3 bases and V 5 bases, and 26 bases lay outside the gene matches. CDR3 length: 20 amino acids. The CDR3: CASSSPIGGRQNPYGYEQYF. CDR3 nucleotide sequence: TGCGCCAGCAGTTCTCCTATAGGGGGCCGACAGAACCCCTATGGCTACGAGCAGTACTTC.

This clonotype was observed at least ten times. The chain joins TRBV20-1 to TRBJ2-1; D may be TRBD2 (5 bases). Trimming stripped 2 bases from V and 10 bases from J, with 12 bases between. CDR3 length: 12 amino acids. Per germline, CDR1 DFQATT and CDR2 SNEGSKA (reference sequence). CDR3 nucleotides: TGCAGTGCTAGAAGGAGCGGTCCCGAGCAGTTCTTC. This gives the protein CSARRSGPEQFF.

This clonotype has only a few counts. This chain links TRBV5-1 with TRBJ2-1, with TRBD2 as a possible D gene (6 bases). Germline CDR1 and CDR2: SGHRS and YFSETQ. V shed 1 base and J shed 8 bases, with 13 bases lying between them. The CDR3 runs to 14 residues. CDR3 nucleotides: TGCGCCAGCAGCTTGAATGGCGGGAAGGATGAGCAGTTCTTC. Translated: CASSLNGGKDEQFF.

This clonotype was observed at least ten times. The CDR3 spells CASSEAGGTYEQYF. CDR3 sequence (DNA): TGTGCCAGCAGCGAGGCAGGGGGCACTTACGAGCAGTACTTC. This chain connects TRBV9 to TRBJ2-7; TRBD1 matches at 8 bases. The CDR3 is 14 residues long. V lost 3 bases to trimming and J lost 4 bases; unmatched junction nucleotides: 6. Germline V gene sequence: CDR1 SGDLS, CDR2 YYNGEE. The whole variable domain, filled in from reference TRBV9 and TRBJ2-7, reads DSGVTQTPKHLITATGQRVTLRCSPRSGDLSVYWYQQSLDQGLQFLIQYYNGEERAKGNILERFSAQQFPDLHSELNLSSLELGDSALYFCASSEAGGTYEQYFGPGTRLTVT.

This sequence joins TRBV2 and TRBJ2-7; unclear D gene. Trimming removed 5 bases from V and 2 bases from J, with 10 bases in between. CDR1 and CDR2 (germline): SNHLY, FYNNEI. CDR3 length: 13 amino acids. CDR3 sequence (DNA): TGTGCCAGCAGTCGGTGGGATCCCTACGAGCAGTACTTC. This translates into CASSRWDPYEQYF.

This clonotype was seen at least ten times. The chain carries TRBV20-1 and TRBJ2-7; D perhaps matches TRBD2 (5 bases). The CDR3 consists of 18 residues. Germline loops: CDR1 DFQATT, CDR2 SNEGSKA (reference sequence). V dropped 2 bases and J dropped 2 bases, with 25 bases sitting between them. The DNA of the CDR3 is TGCAGTGCTAGACAAATTCGAAAATGGTCCAGGACTCCCTACGAGCAGTACTTC. It is translated as CSARQIRKWSRTPYEQYF.

This clonotype has ten or more counts. The rearrangement uses TRBV20-1 and TRBJ1-1; D gene uncertain. The CDR3 totals 17 residues. Germline V CDR1 and CDR2: DFQATT, SNEGSKA (reference sequence). Trimming removed 2 bases from V and 1 base from J, with 20 bases in between. This CDR3 is CSARQSSRAGGNTEAFF. DNA of the CDR3: TGCAGTGCTAGACAGTCTAGCAGAGCAGGAGGGAACACTGAAGCTTTCTTT.